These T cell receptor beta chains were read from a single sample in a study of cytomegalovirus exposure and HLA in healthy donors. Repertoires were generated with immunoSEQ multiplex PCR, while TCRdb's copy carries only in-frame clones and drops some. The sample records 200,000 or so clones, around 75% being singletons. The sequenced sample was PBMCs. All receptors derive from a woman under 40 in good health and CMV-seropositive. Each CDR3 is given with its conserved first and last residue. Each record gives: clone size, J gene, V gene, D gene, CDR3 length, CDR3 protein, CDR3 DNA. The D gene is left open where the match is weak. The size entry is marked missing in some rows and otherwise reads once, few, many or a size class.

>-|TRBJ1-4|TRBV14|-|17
CASSPPRGVKTGEKLFF
TGTGCCAGCAGCCCCCCCCGGGGAGTAAAGACCGGTGAAAAACTGTTTTTT
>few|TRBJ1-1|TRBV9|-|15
CASSVEVRANTEAFF
TGTGCCAGCAGCGTAGAGGTCAGGGCGAACACTGAAGCTTTCTTT
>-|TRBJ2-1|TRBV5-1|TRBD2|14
CASSSRIAGNEQFF
TGCGCCAGCAGCTCCAGGATAGCGGGGAATGAGCAGTTCTTC
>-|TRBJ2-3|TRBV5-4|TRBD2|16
CASAGTTSYPTDTQYF
TGTGCCAGTGCCGGGACTACCTCCTACCCCACAGATACGCAGTATTTT
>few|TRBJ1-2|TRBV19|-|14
CASSPSTGDYGYTF
TGTGCCAGTAGCCCATCCACCGGGGACTATGGCTACACCTTC
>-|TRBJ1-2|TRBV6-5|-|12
CASSYDRNGYTF
TGTGCCAGCAGTTACGACAGGAATGGCTACACCTTC
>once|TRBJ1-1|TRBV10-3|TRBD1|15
CAINSRTGGAEEAFF
TGTGCCATCAACTCAAGGACAGGGGGCGCCGAGGAAGCTTTCTTT
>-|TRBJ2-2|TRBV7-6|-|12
CASSSPTGELFF
TGTGCCAGCAGCTCTCCCACCGGGGAGCTGTTTTTT
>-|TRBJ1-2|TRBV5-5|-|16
CASTQQGLESNYGYTF
TGTGCCAGCACCCAGCAGGGGCTCGAGAGTAACTATGGCTACACCTTC
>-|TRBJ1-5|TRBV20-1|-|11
CSATAAGPQHF
TGCAGTGCCACCGCGGCGGGGCCCCAGCATTTT
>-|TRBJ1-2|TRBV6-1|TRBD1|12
CASGQGNYGYTF
TGTGCCAGCGGACAGGGGAACTATGGCTACACCTTC
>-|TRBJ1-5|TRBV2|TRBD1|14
CASSGTGGNQPQHF
TGTGCCAGCAGTGGGACAGGGGGGAATCAGCCCCAGCATTTT
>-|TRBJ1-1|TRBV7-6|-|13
CASSEDLNTEAFF
TGTGCCAGCAGCGAGGACTTGAACACTGAAGCTTTCTTT
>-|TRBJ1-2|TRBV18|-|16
CASSPPAGPYPYGYTF
TGTGCCAGCTCACCACCGGCAGGGCCCTACCCTTATGGCTACACCTTC
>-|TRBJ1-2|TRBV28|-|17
CASSTLYGRAGDYGYTF
TGTGCCAGCAGCACCTTGTATGGGCGTGCAGGGGACTATGGCTACACCTTC
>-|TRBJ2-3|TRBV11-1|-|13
CASSTHRENTQYF
TGTGCCAGCAGTACCCACAGGGAAAATACGCAGTATTTT
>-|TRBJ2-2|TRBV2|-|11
CASKGVGELFF
TGTGCCAGCAAGGGGGTCGGGGAGCTGTTTTTT
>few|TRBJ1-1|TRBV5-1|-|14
CASSLALGGDEAFF
TGCGCCAGCAGCTTGGCCCTCGGAGGGGATGAAGCTTTCTTT
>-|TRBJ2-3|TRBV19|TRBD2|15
CASGSSGSWVDTQYF
TGTGCCAGTGGGAGTAGCGGGAGTTGGGTGGATACGCAGTATTTT
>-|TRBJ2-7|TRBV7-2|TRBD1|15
CASSLGQGVANEQYF
TGTGCCAGCAGCTTAGGACAGGGGGTGGCAAACGAGCAGTACTTC
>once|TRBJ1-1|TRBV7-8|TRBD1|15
CASSNYRGSLAEAFF
TGTGCCAGCAGCAACTACAGGGGGTCGTTGGCTGAAGCTTTCTTT
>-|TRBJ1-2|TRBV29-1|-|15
CSVDNRRRDLYGYTF
TGCAGCGTTGATAATCGTCGTAGAGATCTCTATGGCTACACCTTC
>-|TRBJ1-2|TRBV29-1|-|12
CSVPGTSSGYTF
TGCAGCGTTCCTGGGACATCGAGTGGCTACACCTTC
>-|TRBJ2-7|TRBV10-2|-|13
CASSESEAVEQYF
TGCGCCAGCAGTGAGTCAGAGGCGGTTGAGCAGTACTTC
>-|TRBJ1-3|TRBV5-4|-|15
CASSSRAGSGNTIYF
TGTGCCAGCAGCTCCCGGGCAGGGTCTGGAAACACCATATATTTT
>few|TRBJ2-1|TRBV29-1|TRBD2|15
CSVRVGGGLYNEQFF
TGCAGCGTCCGAGTCGGGGGGGGGCTTTACAATGAGCAGTTCTTC
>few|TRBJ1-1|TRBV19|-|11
CASSIGLQAFF
TGTGCCAGTAGTATAGGGCTTCAAGCTTTCTTT
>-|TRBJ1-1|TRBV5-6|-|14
CASSLVGGNTEAFF
TGTGCCAGCAGCCTTGTGGGGGGGAACACTGAAGCTTTCTTT
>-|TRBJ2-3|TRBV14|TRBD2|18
CASSHVRLAGGLTDTQYF
TGTGCCAGCAGCCACGTTCGACTAGCGGGAGGGTTAACAGATACGCAGTATTTT
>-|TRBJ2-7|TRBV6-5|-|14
CASSYMQYSYEQYF
TGTGCCAGCAGTTACATGCAGTACTCCTACGAGCAGTACTTC